This T cell receptor (beta chain) is drawn from a study of blood T cell repertoires in COVID-19. Study-wide context: Material from acute and convalescent COVID-19 was sourced from the United States, Italy and Spain. PBMCs, B-cell-depleted T cells, or T cells were the source of the cDNA or gDNA that made up the material.

Study processing details: Researchers report that nucleated cell counts were estimated from reference gene primer amplification. The protocol was immunoSEQ multiplex PCR, while the TCRdb copy is restricted to in-frame clones and leaves out a portion. V and J calls and clone size are given by that table; D and trimming were obtained from the DNA. The table lists 95,000 to 150,000 clones, around three quarters of them singletons. Trimming shortened V by 0 bases and J by 0 bases, and 18 bases separated the two germline ends. This CDR3 has 20 residues. Germline lookup yields CDR1 MRHNA and CDR2 SNTAGT. Only a few counts were recorded for this clone.

V is TRBV6-4 and J is TRBJ1-6, with D possibly TRBD1 on 6 matching bases. This TCR derives from an elderly woman with acute or convalescent COVID-19. Sequencing was carried out using peripheral blood. The DNA of the CDR3 is TGTGCCAGCAGTGACTCGGGGTTACAGGGCTTCAGCTCCTATAATTCACCCCTCCACTTT. Protein product: CASSDSGLQGFSSYNSPLHF.